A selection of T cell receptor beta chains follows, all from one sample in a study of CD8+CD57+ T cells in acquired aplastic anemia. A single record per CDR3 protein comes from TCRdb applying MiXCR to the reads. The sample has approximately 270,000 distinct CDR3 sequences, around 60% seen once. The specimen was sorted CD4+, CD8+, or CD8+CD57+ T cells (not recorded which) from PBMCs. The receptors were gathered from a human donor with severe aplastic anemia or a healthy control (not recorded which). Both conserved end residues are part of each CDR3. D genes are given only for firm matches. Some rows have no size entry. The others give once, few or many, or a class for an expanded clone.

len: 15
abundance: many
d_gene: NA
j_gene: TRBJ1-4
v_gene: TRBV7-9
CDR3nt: TGTGCCAGCAGCTTCTCCCGGGTATTCGGTGAAAAACTGTTTTTT
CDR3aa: CASSFSRVFGEKLFF

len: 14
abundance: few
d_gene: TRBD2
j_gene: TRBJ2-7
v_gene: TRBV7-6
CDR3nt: TGTGCCAGCAGCTTAGGCCAGCGGGGCTACGAGCAGTACTTC
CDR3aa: CASSLGQRGYEQYF

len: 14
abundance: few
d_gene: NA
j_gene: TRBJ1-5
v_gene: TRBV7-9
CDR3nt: TGTGCCAGCAGCCCTCGGACAGTCGGTCAGCCCCAGCATTTT
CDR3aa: CASSPRTVGQPQHF

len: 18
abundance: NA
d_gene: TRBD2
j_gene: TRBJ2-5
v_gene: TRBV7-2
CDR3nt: TGTGCCAGCAGCTTAGGTCGTCGACTAGCGGGATCTAGAGAGACCCAGTACTTC
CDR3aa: CASSLGRRLAGSRETQYF

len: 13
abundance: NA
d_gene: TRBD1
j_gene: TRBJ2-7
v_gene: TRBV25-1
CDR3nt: TGTGCCAGCAGTGTAGGGACAGGTTACGAGCAGTACTTC
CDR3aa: CASSVGTGYEQYF

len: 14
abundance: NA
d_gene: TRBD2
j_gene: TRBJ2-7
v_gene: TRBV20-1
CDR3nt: TGCAGTGCCGTACTAGCGGGGGCGGGTTACGAGCAGTACTTC
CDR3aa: CSAVLAGAGYEQYF

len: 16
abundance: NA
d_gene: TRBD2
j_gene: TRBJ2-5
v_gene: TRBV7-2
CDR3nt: TGTGCCAGCAGCTTAATACTAGCGGGGGAAGGAGAGACCCAGTACTTC
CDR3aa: CASSLILAGEGETQYF

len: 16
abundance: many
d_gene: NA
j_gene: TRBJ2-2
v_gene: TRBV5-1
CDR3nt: TGCGCCAGCAGCTTGGGTCAGGGGCCGACCACCGGGGAGCTGTTTTTT
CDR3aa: CASSLGQGPTTGELFF

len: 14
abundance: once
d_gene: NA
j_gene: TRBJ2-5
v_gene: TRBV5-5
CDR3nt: TGTGCCAGCAGCCTGAGGCCCTCAGAAGAGACCCAGTACTTC
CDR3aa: CASSLRPSEETQYF

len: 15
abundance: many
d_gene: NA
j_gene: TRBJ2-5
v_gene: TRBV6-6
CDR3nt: TGTGCCAGCAGTTACTCAGGGTCTGGTAAAGAGACCCAGTACTTC
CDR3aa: CASSYSGSGKETQYF

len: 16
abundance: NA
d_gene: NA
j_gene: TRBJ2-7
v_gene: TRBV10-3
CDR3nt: TGTGCCATCAGTGAGGGTGAGGTGGTGGTGTTCTACGAGCAGTACTTC
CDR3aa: CAISEGEVVVFYEQYF

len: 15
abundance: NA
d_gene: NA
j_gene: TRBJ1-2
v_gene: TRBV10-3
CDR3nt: TGTGCCATCAGTGAACGGGACACCGGGAACTATGGCTACACCTTC
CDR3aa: CAISERDTGNYGYTF

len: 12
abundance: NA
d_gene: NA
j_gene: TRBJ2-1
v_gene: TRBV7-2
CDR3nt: TGTGCCAGCAGCTTCACAGTCCATGAGCAGTTCTTC
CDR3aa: CASSFTVHEQFF

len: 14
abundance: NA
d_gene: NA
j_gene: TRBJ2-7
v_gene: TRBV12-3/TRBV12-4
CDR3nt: TGTGCCAGCAGTTATACCGGACCGACCTACGAGCAGTACTTC
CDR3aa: CASSYTGPTYEQYF

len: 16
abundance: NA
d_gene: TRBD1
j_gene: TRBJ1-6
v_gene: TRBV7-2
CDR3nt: TGTGCCAGCAGCCCCTATAGGACAGGGGGCGATTCACCCCTCCACTTT
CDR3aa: CASSPYRTGGDSPLHF

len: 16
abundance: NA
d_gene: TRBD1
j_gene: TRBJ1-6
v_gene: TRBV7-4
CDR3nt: TGTGCCAGCAGCTTTCCGGGACAGGGTCCGAATTCACCCCTCCACTTT
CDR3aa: CASSFPGQGPNSPLHF

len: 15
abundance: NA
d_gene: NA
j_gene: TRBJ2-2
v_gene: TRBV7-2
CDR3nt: TGTGCCAGCAGCCCCTGGGTCGAGGCAGGCGGGGAGCTGTTTTTT
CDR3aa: CASSPWVEAGGELFF

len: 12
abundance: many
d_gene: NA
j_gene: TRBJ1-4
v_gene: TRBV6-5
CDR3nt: TGTGCCACCAGGGGTACCGATGAAAAACTGTTTTTT
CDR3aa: CATRGTDEKLFF

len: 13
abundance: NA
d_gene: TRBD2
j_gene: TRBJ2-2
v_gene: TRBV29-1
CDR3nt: TGCAGCGTTGATAGCGGGTACACCGGGGAGCTGTTTTTT
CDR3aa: CSVDSGYTGELFF

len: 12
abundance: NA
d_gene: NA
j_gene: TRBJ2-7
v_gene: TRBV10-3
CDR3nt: TGTGCCATCGGGGCGGGACGCTACGAGCAGTACTTC
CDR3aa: CAIGAGRYEQYF

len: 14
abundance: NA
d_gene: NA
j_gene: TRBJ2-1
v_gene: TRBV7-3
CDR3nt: TGTGCCAGCAGCTTAGTCGGCAGGGTAGAGGAGCAGTTCTTC
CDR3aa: CASSLVGRVEEQFF

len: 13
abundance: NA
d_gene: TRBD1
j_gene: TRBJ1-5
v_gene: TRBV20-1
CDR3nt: TGCAGTACCAGGACAGGGGGCGGTCAGCCCCAGCATTTT
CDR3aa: CSTRTGGGQPQHF

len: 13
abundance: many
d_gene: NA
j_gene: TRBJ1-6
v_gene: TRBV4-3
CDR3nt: TGCGCCAGCAGCCAAGATCTCGGACTCCAAACTCACTTT
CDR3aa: CASSQDLGLQTHF

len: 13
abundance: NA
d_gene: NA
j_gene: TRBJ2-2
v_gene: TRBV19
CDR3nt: TGTGCCAGTAGTATAGGCCCTCCGGGGGAGCTGTTTTTT
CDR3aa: CASSIGPPGELFF

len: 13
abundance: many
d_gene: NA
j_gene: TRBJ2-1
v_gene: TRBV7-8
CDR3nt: TGTGCCAGCAGCACGCCCTTTGGGAATGAGCAGTTCTTC
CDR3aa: CASSTPFGNEQFF

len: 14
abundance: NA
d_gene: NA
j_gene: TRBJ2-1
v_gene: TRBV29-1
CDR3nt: TGCAGCGACTGGACACCTACCTCCTACAATGAGCAGTTCTTC
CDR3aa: CSDWTPTSYNEQFF

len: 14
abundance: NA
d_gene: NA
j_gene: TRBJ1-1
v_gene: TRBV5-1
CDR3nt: TGCGCCAGCAGCTTGGGTGGGGGGGTTCAGAAAGCTTTCTTT
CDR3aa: CASSLGGGVQKAFF

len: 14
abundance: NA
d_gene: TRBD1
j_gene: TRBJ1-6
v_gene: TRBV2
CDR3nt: TGTGCCAGCCGTCAGGGGGGGCCTAGATCACCCCTCCACTTT
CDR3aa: CASRQGGPRSPLHF

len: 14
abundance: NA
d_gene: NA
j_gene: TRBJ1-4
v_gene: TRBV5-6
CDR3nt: TGTGCCAGCAGCTTGGCCGGGGGGAATGAAAAACTGTTTTTT
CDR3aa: CASSLAGGNEKLFF

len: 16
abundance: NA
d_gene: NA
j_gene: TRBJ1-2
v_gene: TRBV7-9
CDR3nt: TGTGCCAGCAGCGGACCCCAGGGGCTTGGGGCCTATGGCTACACCTTC
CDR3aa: CASSGPQGLGAYGYTF

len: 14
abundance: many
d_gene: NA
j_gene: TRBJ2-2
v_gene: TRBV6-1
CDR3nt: TGTGCCAGCCGCATTGAGGGGGATATCGGGGAGCTGTTTTTT
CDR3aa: CASRIEGDIGELFF

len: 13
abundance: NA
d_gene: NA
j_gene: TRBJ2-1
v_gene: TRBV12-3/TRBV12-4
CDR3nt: TGTGCCAGCAGTTTGTGGGAGTTTGATGAGCAGTTCTTC
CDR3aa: CASSLWEFDEQFF

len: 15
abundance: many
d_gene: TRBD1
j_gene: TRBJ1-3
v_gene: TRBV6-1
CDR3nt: TGTGCCAGCAGTCTCGACAGGGGGCTTGGAAACACCATATATTTT
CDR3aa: CASSLDRGLGNTIYF

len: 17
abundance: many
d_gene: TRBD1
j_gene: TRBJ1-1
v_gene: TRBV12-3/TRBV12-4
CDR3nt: TGTGCCAGCAGTTTTGACAGGGGCCTATGGGCAATGAGTGAAGCTTTCTTT
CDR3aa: CASSFDRGLWAMSEAFF

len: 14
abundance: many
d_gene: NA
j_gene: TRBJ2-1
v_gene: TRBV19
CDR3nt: TGTGCCAGTAACCTTGGCAGGGTCCACAATGAGCAGTTCTTC
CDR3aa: CASNLGRVHNEQFF

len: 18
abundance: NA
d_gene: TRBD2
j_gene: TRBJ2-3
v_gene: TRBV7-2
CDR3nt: TGTGCCAGCAGCATCATCAGAGGGACTAGCTGGGGCACAGATACGCAGTATTTT
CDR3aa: CASSIIRGTSWGTDTQYF

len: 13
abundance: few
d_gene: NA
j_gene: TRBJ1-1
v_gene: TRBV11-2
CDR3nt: TGTGCCAGCAGCTTACTAGGGAACACTGAAGCTTTCTTT
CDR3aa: CASSLLGNTEAFF

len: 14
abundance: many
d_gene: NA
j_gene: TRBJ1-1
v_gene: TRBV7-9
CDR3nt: TGTGCCAGCAGCCTAGGAAGGGGTGGCACTGAAGCTTTCTTT
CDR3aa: CASSLGRGGTEAFF

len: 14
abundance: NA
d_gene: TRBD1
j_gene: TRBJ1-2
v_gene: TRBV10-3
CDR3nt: TGTGCCATCAGTCTAACAGGGGATAGCTATGGCTACACCTTC
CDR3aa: CAISLTGDSYGYTF

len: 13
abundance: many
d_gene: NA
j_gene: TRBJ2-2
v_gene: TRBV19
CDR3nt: TGTGCCAGTAGTCCCCAAGAAACCGGGGAGCTGTTTTTT
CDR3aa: CASSPQETGELFF

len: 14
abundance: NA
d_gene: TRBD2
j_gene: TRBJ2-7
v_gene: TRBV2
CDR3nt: TGTGCCAGCGGCAAAGGGTTGGGGGGGTACGGGCAGTACTTC
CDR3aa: CASGKGLGGYGQYF

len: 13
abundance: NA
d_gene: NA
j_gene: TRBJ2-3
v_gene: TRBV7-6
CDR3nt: TGTGCCAGCAGCGAACTCCGCACAGATACGCAGTATTTT
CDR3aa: CASSELRTDTQYF

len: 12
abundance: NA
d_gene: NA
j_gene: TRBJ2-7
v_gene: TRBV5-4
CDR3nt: TGTGCCAGCGCAACAAAGGGAGTCGAGCAGTACTTC
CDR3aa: CASATKGVEQYF

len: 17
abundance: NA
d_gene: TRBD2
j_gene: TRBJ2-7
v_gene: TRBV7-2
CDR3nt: TGTGCCAGCAGCCTACGGCTAGCGGGAGTTTCGCCCTACGAGCAGTACTTC
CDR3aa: CASSLRLAGVSPYEQYF

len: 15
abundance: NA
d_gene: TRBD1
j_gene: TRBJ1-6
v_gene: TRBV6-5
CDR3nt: TGTGCCAGCAGTTCCTCCGGGACAGGGAATTCACCCCTCCACTTT
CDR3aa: CASSSSGTGNSPLHF

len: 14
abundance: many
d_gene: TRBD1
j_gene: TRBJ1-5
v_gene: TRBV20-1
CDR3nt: TGCAGTGCTAGAGCCCCACAGGGGTCGCAGCCCCAGCATTTT
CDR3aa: CSARAPQGSQPQHF

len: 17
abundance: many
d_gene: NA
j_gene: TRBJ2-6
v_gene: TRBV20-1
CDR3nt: TGCAGTGCCCCTCCCCCTTGGGGGTCCTCTGGGGCCAACGTCCTGACTTTC
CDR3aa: CSAPPPWGSSGANVLTF

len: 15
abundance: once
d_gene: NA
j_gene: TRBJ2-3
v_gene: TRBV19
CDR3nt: TGTGCCAGTAGTACGGCCCGGGAATTAGGAGATACGCAGTATTTT
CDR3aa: CASSTARELGDTQYF

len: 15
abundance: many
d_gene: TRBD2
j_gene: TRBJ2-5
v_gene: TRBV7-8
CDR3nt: TGTGCCAGCAGCTTATGGGGACTAGGTCCAGGGACCCAGTACTTC
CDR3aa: CASSLWGLGPGTQYF

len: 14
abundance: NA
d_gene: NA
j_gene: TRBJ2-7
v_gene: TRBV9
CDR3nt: TGTGCCAGCAGCGCGTACAGGCTAACCTACGAGCAGTACTTC
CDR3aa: CASSAYRLTYEQYF